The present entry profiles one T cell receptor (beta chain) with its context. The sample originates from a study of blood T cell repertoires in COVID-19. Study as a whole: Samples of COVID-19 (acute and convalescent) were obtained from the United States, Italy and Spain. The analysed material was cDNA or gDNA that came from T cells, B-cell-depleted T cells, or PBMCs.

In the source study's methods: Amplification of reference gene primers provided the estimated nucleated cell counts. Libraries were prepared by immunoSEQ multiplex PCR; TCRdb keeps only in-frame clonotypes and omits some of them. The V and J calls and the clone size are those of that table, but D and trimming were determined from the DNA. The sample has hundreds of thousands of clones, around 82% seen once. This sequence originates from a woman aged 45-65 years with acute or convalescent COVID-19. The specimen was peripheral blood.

The CDR3 is CAISAENRNQPQHF. DNA of the CDR3: TGTGCCATCAGTGCGGAGAACAGGAATCAGCCCCAGCATTTT. V is TRBV10-3 and J is TRBJ1-5; D is possibly TRBD1 (5 bases). This CDR3 has 14 amino acids. V lost 4 bases to trimming and J lost 4 bases, with 11 bases between them. Germline loops: CDR1 ENHRY, CDR2 SYGVKD.